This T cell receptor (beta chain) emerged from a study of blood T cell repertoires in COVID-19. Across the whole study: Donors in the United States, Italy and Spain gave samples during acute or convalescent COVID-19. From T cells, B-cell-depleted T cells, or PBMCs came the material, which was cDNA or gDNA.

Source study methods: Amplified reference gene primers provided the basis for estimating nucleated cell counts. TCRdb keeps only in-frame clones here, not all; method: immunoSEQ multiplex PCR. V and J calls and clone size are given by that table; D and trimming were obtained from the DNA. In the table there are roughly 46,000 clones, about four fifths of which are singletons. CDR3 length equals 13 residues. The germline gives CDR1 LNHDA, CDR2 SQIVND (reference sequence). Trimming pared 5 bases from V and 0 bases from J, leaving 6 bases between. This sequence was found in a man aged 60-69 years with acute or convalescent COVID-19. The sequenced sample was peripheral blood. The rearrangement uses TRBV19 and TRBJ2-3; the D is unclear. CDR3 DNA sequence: TGTGCCAGTAGTCCTACTAGCACAGATACGCAGTATTTT. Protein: CASSPTSTDTQYF.